The clone carrying this T cell receptor beta chain was counted a single time. Here immunoSEQ multiplex PCR was the method, and the copy in TCRdb shows in-frame clones only, minus some. Of 150,000 to 200,000 clones listed, over 85% are singletons. The V gene's germline CDR1 is MNHEY and CDR2 SMNVEV (reference sequence). V gave up 3 bases and J gave up 5 bases; unmatched junction bases: 5. The CDR3 loop spans 14 amino acids. The data stem from a study of control samples from healthy donors and cancer patients. The chain employs TRBV27 and TRBJ1-1; 8 positions agree with TRBD1. The sample consisted of blood. This receptor was obtained from a man younger than 40 in good health. The CDR3 region has the DNA TGTGCCAGCAGTTTCCAGGGGGCCGGGACTGAAGCTTTCTTT. This encodes CASSFQGAGTEAFF.